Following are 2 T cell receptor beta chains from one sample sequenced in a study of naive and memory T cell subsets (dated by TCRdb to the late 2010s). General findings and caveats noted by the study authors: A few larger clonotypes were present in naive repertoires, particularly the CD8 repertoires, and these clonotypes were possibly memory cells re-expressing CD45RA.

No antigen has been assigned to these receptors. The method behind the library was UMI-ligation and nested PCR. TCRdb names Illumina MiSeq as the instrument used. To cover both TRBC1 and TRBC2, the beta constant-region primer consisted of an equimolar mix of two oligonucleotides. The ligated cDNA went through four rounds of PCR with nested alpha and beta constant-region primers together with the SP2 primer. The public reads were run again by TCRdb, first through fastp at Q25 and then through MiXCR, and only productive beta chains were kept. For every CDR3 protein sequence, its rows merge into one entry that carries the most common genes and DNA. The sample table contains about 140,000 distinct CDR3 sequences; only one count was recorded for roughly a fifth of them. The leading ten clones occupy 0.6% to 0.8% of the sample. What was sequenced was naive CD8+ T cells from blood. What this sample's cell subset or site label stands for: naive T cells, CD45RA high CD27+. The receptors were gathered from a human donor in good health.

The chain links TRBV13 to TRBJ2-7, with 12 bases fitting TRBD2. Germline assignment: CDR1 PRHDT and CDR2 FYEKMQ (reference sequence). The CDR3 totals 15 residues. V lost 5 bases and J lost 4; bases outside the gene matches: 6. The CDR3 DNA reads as TGTGCCAGCAGCCCCCTCGGGACTAGCGGGTACGAGCAGTACTTC. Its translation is CASSPLGTSGYEQYF.

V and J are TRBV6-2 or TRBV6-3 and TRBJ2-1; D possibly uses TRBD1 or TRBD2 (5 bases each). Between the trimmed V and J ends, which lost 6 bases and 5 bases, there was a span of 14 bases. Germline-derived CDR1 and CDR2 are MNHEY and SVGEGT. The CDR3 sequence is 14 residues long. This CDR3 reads CASRPGPPNNEQFF. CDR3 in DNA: TGTGCCAGCAGACCGGGACCGCCAAACAATGAGCAGTTCTTC.